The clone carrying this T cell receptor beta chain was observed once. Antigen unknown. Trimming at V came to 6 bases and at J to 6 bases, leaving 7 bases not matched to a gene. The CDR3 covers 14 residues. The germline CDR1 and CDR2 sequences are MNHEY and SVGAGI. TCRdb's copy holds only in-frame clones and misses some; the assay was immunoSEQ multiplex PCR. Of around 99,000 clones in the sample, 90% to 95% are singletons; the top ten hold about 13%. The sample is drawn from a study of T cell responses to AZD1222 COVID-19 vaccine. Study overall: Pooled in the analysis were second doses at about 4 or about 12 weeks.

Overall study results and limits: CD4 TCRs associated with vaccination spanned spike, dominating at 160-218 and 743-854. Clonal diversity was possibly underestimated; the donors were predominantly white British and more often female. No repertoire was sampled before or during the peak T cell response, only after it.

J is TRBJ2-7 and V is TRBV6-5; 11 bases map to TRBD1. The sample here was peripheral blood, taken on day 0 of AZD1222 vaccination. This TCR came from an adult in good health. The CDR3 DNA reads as TGTGCCAGCAGCCCCGGACAGGGGGCGAGCGAGCAGTACTTC. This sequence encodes CASSPGQGASEQYF.